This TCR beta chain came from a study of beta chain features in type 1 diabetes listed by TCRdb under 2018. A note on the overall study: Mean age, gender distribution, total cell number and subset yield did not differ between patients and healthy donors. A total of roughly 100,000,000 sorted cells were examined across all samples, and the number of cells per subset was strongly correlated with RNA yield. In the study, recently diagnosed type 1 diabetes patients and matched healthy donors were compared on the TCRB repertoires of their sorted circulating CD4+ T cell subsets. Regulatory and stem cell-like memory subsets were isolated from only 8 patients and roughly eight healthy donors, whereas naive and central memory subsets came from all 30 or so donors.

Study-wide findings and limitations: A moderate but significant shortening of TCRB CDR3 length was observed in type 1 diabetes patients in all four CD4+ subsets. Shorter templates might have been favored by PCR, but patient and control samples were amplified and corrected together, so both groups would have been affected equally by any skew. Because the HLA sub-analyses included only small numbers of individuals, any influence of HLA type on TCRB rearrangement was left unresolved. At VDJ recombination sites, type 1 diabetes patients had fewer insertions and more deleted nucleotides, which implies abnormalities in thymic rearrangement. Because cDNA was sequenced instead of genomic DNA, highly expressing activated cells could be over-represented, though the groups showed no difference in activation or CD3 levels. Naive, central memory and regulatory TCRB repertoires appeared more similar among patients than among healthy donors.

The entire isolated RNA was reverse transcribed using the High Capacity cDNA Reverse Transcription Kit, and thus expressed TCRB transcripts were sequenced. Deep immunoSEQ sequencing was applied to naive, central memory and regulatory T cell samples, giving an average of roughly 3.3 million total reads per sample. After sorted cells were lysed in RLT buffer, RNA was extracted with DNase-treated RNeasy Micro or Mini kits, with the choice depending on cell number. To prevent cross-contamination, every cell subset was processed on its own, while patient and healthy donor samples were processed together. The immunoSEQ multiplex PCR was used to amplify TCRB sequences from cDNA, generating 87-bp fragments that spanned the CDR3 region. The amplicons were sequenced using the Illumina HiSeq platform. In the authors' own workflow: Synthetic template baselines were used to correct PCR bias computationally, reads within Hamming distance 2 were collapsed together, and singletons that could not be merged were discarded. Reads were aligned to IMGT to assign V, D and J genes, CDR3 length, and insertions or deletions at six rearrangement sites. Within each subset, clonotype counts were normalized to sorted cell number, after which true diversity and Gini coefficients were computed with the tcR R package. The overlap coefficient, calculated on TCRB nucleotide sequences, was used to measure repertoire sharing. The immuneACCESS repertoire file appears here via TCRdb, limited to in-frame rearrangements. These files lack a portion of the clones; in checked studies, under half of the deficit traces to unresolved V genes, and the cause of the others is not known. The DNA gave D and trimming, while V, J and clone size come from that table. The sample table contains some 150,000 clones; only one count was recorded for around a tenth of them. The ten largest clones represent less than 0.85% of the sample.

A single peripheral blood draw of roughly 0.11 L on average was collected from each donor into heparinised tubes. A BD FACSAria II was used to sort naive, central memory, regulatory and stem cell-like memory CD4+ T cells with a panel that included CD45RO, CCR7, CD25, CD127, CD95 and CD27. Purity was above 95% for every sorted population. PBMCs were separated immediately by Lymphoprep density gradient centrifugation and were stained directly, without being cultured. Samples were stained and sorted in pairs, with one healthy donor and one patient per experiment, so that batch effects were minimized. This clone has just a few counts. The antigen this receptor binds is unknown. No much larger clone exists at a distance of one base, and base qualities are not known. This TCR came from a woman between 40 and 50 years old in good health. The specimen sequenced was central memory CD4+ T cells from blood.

This receptor carries the CDR3 CASSGTGGDYGYTF. The nucleotide sequence is TGCGCCAGCAGCGGGACAGGGGGAGACTATGGCTACACCTTC. The chain uses TRBV5-1 and TRBJ1-2, and TRBD1 aligns with 11 junction nucleotides. Including cysteine and phenylalanine, the CDR3 has 14 amino acids. Just CDR3 DNA is preserved here, 42 bases in frame from base 1. V is pruned by 4 bases and J by 3 bases, leaving 2 bases of the junction without a gene match. In the germline V gene, CDR1 corresponds to SGHRS and CDR2 to YFSETQ.